This T cell receptor (beta chain) was retrieved from a study of shared clonotypes between healthy human individuals. Per germline, CDR1 SNHLY and CDR2 FYNNEI. J lost 8 bases, V lost 6 bases, and 10 bases had no gene match. The CDR3 spans 15 residues. Using immunoSEQ multiplex PCR, the repertoire was profiled, and TCRdb retains in-frame clones only, with some absent. The sample shows around 1.1 million clones, around three quarters of them seen only once. This receptor was taken from a man aged 18 to 30 in good health. Some clones in this sample may be carry-over from other donors' samples. The rearrangement uses TRBV2 and TRBJ2-1, with 10 nucleotides matching TRBD1. The sequenced sample consisted of memory CD4+ T cells from PBMCs. Subset indicated: CD45RA-negative fraction. The CDR3, as DNA: TGTGCCAGCAGGGGGGGACAGGGGATCAGGGATGAGCAGTTCTTC. This sequence encodes CASRGGQGIRDEQFF.